These 21 T cell receptor beta chains share one sample of origin, sequenced in a study of T cells in Graves' hyperthyroidism and ophthalmopathy. Using RNA transcripts as the source, TCR beta CDR3 regions were amplified. A set of HTBI primers served as the primers for a first-round RT-PCR of the TCR CDR3. TCRdb analysed the multiplex PCR reads with MiXCR anew, one entry per CDR3 protein. The table shows hundreds of thousands of distinct CDR3 sequences, with 15% to 20% occurring only once. Sequences were obtained from blood. These receptors were obtained from a man aged 35 to 55 with Graves' ophthalmopathy.

The chain employs TRBV27 and TRBJ2-3; TRBD2 matches at 9 bases. V lost 2 bases, J lost 6 bases, and 15 bases stayed unmatched. From germline, CDR1 is MNHEY and CDR2 SMNVEV (reference sequence). This CDR3 spans 18 amino acids. As DNA, the CDR3 is TGTGCCAGCAGTTTACGGGGTCTAGCGGGACCGGGAGGGGATACGCAGTATTTT. This codes for CASSLRGLAGPGGDTQYF.

This clonotype was counted ten times or more. V gene TRBV5-4 combines with J gene TRBJ2-3; the D gene is possibly TRBD1 (5 bases). The length of the CDR3 is 13 residues. Germline V CDR1 and CDR2: SGHNT, YYREEE (reference sequence). Trimming cost V 2 bases and J 3 bases, with 7 bases left between them. In DNA, the CDR3 is TGTGCCAGCAGCTTAGGGGAAACAGATACGCAGTATTTT. Its protein product is CASSLGETDTQYF. The whole variable domain, filled in from reference TRBV5-4 and TRBJ2-3, reads ETGVTQSPTHLIKTRGQQVTLRCSSQSGHNTVSWYQQALGQGPQFIFQYYREEENGRGNFPPRFSGLQFPNYSSELNVNALELDDSALYLCASSLGETDTQYFGPGTRLTVL.

This clonotype has a handful of counts. The chain uses TRBV30 and TRBJ2-3; maybe TRBD1 (5 bases). V lost 4 bases to trimming and J lost 10 bases, with 12 bases between them. This CDR3 has 11 amino acids. Looked up from germline, CDR1 is GTSNPN and CDR2 is SVGIG (reference sequence). The CDR3 coding sequence is TGTGCCTGGATGGGGCGAGTATCGCAGTATTTT. Protein sequence: CAWMGRVSQYF.

The rearrangement links TRBV5-5 to TRBJ2-3, with TRBD2 matching over 8 bases. Germline V gene sequence: CDR1 SGHKS, CDR2 YYEKEE (reference sequence). The CDR3 sequence is 19 residues long. Trimming removed 1 base from V and 1 base from J; junction bases left unmatched: 14. CDR3: CASSLTPDPSGQGTDTQYF. DNA for the CDR3: TGTGCCAGCAGCTTGACACCCGACCCTAGCGGGCAAGGCACAGATACGCAGTATTTT. The whole variable domain, remainder taken from reference TRBV5-5 and TRBJ2-3, is DAGVTQSPTHLIKTRGQQVTLRCSPISGHKSVSWYQQVLGQGPQFIFQYYEKEERGRGNFPDRFSARQFPNYSSELNVNALLLGDSALYLCASSLTPDPSGQGTDTQYFGPGTRLTVL.

Ten or more counts support this clonotype. The rearrangement links TRBV12-3 or TRBV12-4 to TRBJ2-5; D ambiguous. CDR3 length equals 14 residues. Trimming left V 2 bases short and J 2 bases short, with 9 bases between. CDR3 coding DNA: TGTGCCAGCAGTTTACAGGAGACGCAAGAGACCCAGTACTTC. Protein product: CASSLQETQETQYF.

CDR3 nucleotide sequence: TGTGCCAGCAGTGAAACCCGGGAGGGACAGCCCCAGCATTTT. Its translation is CASSETREGQPQHF. This chain uses TRBV2 with TRBJ1-5; no reliable D call. Trimming shortened V by 2 bases and J by 7 bases, and 12 bases separated the two germline ends. The CDR3 is 14 amino acids. Germline values: CDR1 SNHLY, CDR2 FYNNEI.

The chain employs TRBV30 and TRBJ1-2; D perhaps matches TRBD1 (5 bases). The V gene lost 5 bases and the J gene lost 8 bases, with 12 bases spanning the gap. Germline V gene sequence: CDR1 GTSNPN, CDR2 SVGIG (reference sequence). The CDR3 has 11 amino acids. The CDR3 nucleotides read TGTGCCTGGGGTCCTGGGGGGGGCTACACCTTC. It translates to CAWGPGGGYTF.

V gene TRBV27 combines with J gene TRBJ2-1, with 7 bases that match TRBD2. The CDR3 has 13 amino acids. CDR1 and CDR2 (germline): MNHEY, SMNVEV (reference sequence). V lost 8 bases to trimming and J lost 10 bases; unmatched junction nucleotides: 11. CDR3: CASRGRVVGEQFF. The CDR3 nucleotides are TGTGCCAGCCGGGGGAGGGTCGTTGGGGAGCAGTTCTTC.

The chain joins TRBV12-3 or TRBV12-4 to TRBJ2-7; TRBD2 aligns across 8 bases. J lost 3 bases, V lost 7 bases, and 11 bases had no gene match. The CDR3 totals 15 residues. The CDR3 here is CASTLVAGSIYEQYF. In DNA form, the CDR3 reads TGTGCCAGCACCCTGGTAGCGGGGAGTATCTACGAGCAGTACTTC.

The chain couples TRBV29-1 to TRBJ2-7; possibly TRBD1 for D (6 bases). This CDR3 has 12 residues. V lost 3 bases and J 5 bases, leaving 11 bases between the germline ends. The germline CDR1 and CDR2 sequences are SQVTM and ANQGSEA. The CDR3 DNA is TGCAGCGTTGACGGGCAGGGGAACGAGCAGTACTTC. Translated, it gives CSVDGQGNEQYF.

This clonotype was seen repeatedly, ten times or more. This chain joins TRBV5-1 and TRBJ2-5, with TRBD1 identical over 11 bases. CDR3 length: 17 residues. The J segment lost 2 bases and the V segment lost 3 bases, leaving 9 bases of the junction unmatched. CDR1 SGHRS and CDR2 YFSETQ come from the germline V gene. The CDR3 nucleotides read TGCGCCAGCAGCTGGGCCACCGGGACAGGGGGACAAGAGACCCAGTACTTC. This sequence encodes CASSWATGTGGQETQYF.

Only a few counts were recorded for this clonotype. Here the CDR3 reads CASSYSGESYGYTF. The CDR3 DNA is TGTGCCAGCAGTTACTCTGGGGAAAGCTATGGCTACACCTTC. V and J are TRBV6-5 and TRBJ1-2; unclear D gene. CDR3 length: 14 residues. Germline V gene lookup returns CDR1 MNHEY and CDR2 SVGAGI. V lost 0 bases and J 4 bases, leaving 9 bases between the germline ends.

This clonotype has only a few counts. This sequence joins TRBV12-5 and TRBJ1-1, with D unclear. Germline assignment: CDR1 LGHNT and CDR2 FRNRAP. Trimming took 1 base from V and 4 from J, leaving 7 bases between them. There are 13 residues in the CDR3. CDR3 in DNA: TGTGCTAGTGGTTTGGGTTGGGGCACTGAAGCTTTCTTT. Its protein product is CASGLGWGTEAFF.

This chain links TRBV7-9 with TRBJ2-6; D is perhaps TRBD1 or TRBD2 (5 bases each). The CDR3 is 17 amino acids. Trimming pared 4 bases from V and 3 bases from J, leaving 16 bases between. Germline V gene sequence: CDR1 SEHNR, CDR2 FQNEAQ (reference sequence). As DNA, the CDR3 is TGTGCCAGCAGCTCTGTCTTGGGGGAAGGTGGGGCCAACGTCCTGACTTTC. This translates into CASSSVLGEGGANVLTF.

V usage is TRBV27 and J usage is TRBJ2-7; 10 bases line up with TRBD2. Losses at the gene ends were 0 bases for V and 2 bases for J; bases not matched to a gene: 4. CDR1 and CDR2 (germline): MNHEY, SMNVEV (reference sequence). The CDR3 totals 16 residues. CDR3 region: CASSLSQLAGAYEQYF. As DNA, the CDR3 is TGTGCCAGCAGTTTATCCCAGCTAGCGGGAGCCTACGAGCAGTACTTC.

In its sample, this clonotype was seen many times. The chain joins TRBV11-2 to TRBJ2-1, with D possibly being TRBD2 (6 bases). Trimming removed 5 bases from V and 2 bases from J, with 16 bases in between. Germline lookup yields CDR1 SGHAT and CDR2 FQNNGV. The CDR3 spans 16 residues. DNA of the CDR3: TGTGCCAGCAGCATCCGGGACTCCTATCCCTACAATGAGCAGTTCTTC. Its translation: CASSIRDSYPYNEQFF.

This clonotype was seen more than once but under ten times. This rearrangement joins TRBV20-1 to TRBJ1-5; D is unresolved. Trimming left V 2 bases short and J 2 bases short, with 10 bases between. The CDR3 contains 14 residues. Germline values: CDR1 DFQATT, CDR2 SNEGSKA (reference sequence). CDR3 coding DNA: TGCAGTGCTAGAAACCGAGAGGGCAATCAGCCCCAGCATTTT. The encoded protein is CSARNREGNQPQHF.

There are many counts of this clonotype. The CDR3 coding sequence is TGTGCCAGCAGTTTAGCACTAGCGGGAGTTGAGACCCAGTACTTC. It yields the protein CASSLALAGVETQYF. The chain joins TRBV28 to TRBJ2-5, with TRBD2 identical over 11 bases. The trim removed 2 bases at V and 5 bases at J, leaving 4 bases unmatched. The germline V gene encodes CDR1 MDHEN and CDR2 SYDVKM. The CDR3 has 15 residues.

This clonotype was observed many times. The genes are TRBV11-2 and TRBJ2-2, with D tentatively TRBD1 (6 bases). Trimming pared 3 bases from V and 8 bases from J, leaving 7 bases between. The CDR3 covers 12 residues. Germline CDR1 SGHAT, CDR2 FQNNGV. The CDR3 sequence: CASSFTGGELFF. In nucleotides, the CDR3 is TGTGCCAGCAGCTTTACAGGGGGGGAGCTGTTTTTT.

V and J are TRBV6-2 or TRBV6-3 and TRBJ1-1, with 7 bases matching TRBD1. V lost 6 bases and J lost 0; bases outside the gene matches: 4. This CDR3 is built from 14 residues. CDR1 and CDR2 (germline): MNHEY, SVGEGT. CDR3 region: CASRDRSMNTEAFF. DNA for the CDR3: TGTGCCAGCAGGGACAGGAGCATGAACACTGAAGCTTTCTTT.

This sequence joins TRBV6-5 and TRBJ2-1, with 12 bases lining up with TRBD2. The CDR3 is 19 residues long. Germline CDR1 is MNHEY and CDR2 is SVGAGI. V shed 0 bases, J shed 4 bases, and the junction held 10 bases outside the gene matches. CDR3 sequence (DNA): TGTGCCAGCAGTTACTCGGGACTAGCGGGCGCCCCGACATACAATGAGCAGTTCTTC. Its protein product is CASSYSGLAGAPTYNEQFF.